Each of the 30 T cell receptor beta chains below was sequenced from the same sample in a study of molecular identifiers for immune sequencing clone quantification. TCRdb itself ran the PCR reads through MiXCR, one entry per CDR3 protein. The sample carries under 800,000 distinct CDR3 sequences, approximately 24% recorded once. The sequenced sample was naive CD8+ T cells from blood, with Jurkat cell RNA spiked in. Stated subset: FACS-sorted CD8+CD4-CCR7+CD45RA+ naive T cells. The source is a human donor in good health. Some libraries in this study had Jurkat cell RNA spiked in.

This CDR3 reads CASKPHSGTQINQPQHF. The CDR3 bases are TGTGCCAGCAAACCCCATTCTGGGACACAAATAAATCAGCCCCAGCATTTT. V is TRBV6-6 and J is TRBJ1-5, with D possibly being TRBD1 (6 bases). V lost 7 bases and J 4 bases, leaving 23 bases between the germline ends. Looked up from germline, CDR1 is MNHNY and CDR2 is SVGAGI (reference sequence). This CDR3 has 17 residues.

As DNA, the CDR3 is TGCGCCAGCAGCGCAGGCGGCCTCACCCTCGATGAAGCTTTCTTT. Translated, it gives CASSAGGLTLDEAFF. The rearrangement uses TRBV5-1 and TRBJ1-1; no firm D call. Trimming stripped 4 bases from V and 7 bases from J, with 20 bases between. The CDR3 is 15 residues long. Per the germline V gene, CDR1 is SGHRS and CDR2 is YFSETQ.

A remark on this clonotype: A read error may explain this, as a much larger clone is one base away. The chain has TRBV6-5 and TRBJ1-5, with D hard to call. Germline V gives CDR1 MNHEY, CDR2 SVGAGI. This CDR3 comprises 16 residues. The CDR3 region has the DNA TGTGCCGGCAGTTACTCGTCAGAGGATAGCAATCAGCCCCAGCATTTT. Encoded protein: CAGSYSSEDSNQPQHF.

Turning to this clonotype: This may be a read error, as it is one base from a much larger clone. No conserved phenylalanine or tryptophan is present at the end of the CDR3, so a read error is the likely explanation. This chain connects TRBV29-1 to TRBJ2-6; D could derive from TRBD1 or TRBD2 (5 bases each). Germline V gives CDR1 SQVTM, CDR2 ANQGSEA. The CDR3 sequence is 15 residues long. Trimming stripped 4 bases from V and 0 bases from J, with 10 bases between. The CDR3 reads CSVVGVDSGANVLTV. The CDR3 DNA sequence: TGCAGCGTTGTGGGGGTCGACTCTGGGGCCAACGTCCTGACTGTC.

This clonotype came up many times. V is TRBV5-1 and J is TRBJ2-4; tentatively, D is TRBD2 (6 bases). With 2 bases removed from V and 3 bases from J, the gap between germline ends came to 12 bases. Germline V gene lookup returns CDR1 SGHRS and CDR2 YFSETQ. This CDR3 comprises 15 residues. The DNA for the CDR3 is TGCGCCAGCAGCTTAATTTGGGGGGACAAAAACATTCAGTACTTC. This gives the protein CASSLIWGDKNIQYF.

A few counts support this clonotype. This rearrangement joins TRBV5-3 to TRBJ2-1, with 7 bases identical to TRBD2. TRBV5-3 is placed among ORFs of uncertain function. The CDR3 runs to 16 residues. Trimming removed 8 bases from V and 4 bases from J; junction bases left unmatched: 15. CDR3 nucleotide sequence: TGTGCCAGCAGCCCTGGCGCTAGCGGTACGTACAATGAGCAGTTCTTC. Residues: CASSPGASGTYNEQFF.

The V gene is TRBV27, the J gene TRBJ2-5, with D hard to call. Germline V gives CDR1 MNHEY, CDR2 SMNVEV (reference sequence). Deletions cut 3 bases from V and 4 bases from J, with 6 bases between. The CDR3 covers 12 residues. CDR3 in DNA: TGTGCCAGCAGTTTCGTAGTAGAGACCCAGTACTTC. Its translation is CASSFVVETQYF.

Concerning this clonotype: A much larger clone is a single base away; this may be a read error. This is likely a read error, given that the CDR3 carries no conserved phenylalanine or tryptophan at its end. The chain carries TRBV7-9 and TRBJ2-2, with D unresolved. Looked up from germline, CDR1 is SEHNR and CDR2 is FQNEAQ (reference sequence). The CDR3 is 14 residues long. V lost 3 bases and J 5 bases, leaving 10 bases between the germline ends. The CDR3 coding sequence is TGTGCCAGCAGCTTGCAGTTGGGGACCGGGGAGCTGTTTTTA. It translates to CASSLQLGTGELFL.

The chain links TRBV4-2 to TRBJ2-7; no clear D. This CDR3 spans 13 amino acids. Germline V lookup: CDR1 LGHNA, CDR2 YNFKEQ. Trimming shortened V by 3 bases and J by 3 bases, and 9 bases separated the two germline ends. The CDR3 region is CASSQYRNYEQYF. The CDR3 DNA sequence: TGTGCCAGCAGCCAGTACAGAAACTACGAGCAGTACTTC.

V is TRBV3-1 and J is TRBJ2-7; D is unclear. Trimming took 4 bases from V and 2 from J, leaving 12 bases between them. Germline V gives CDR1 LGHDT, CDR2 YNNKEL (reference sequence). This CDR3 is built from 14 residues. CDR3 sequence reads: CASSRRLDAYEQYF. CDR3 nucleotide sequence: TGTGCCAGCAGCCGACGGCTTGACGCCTACGAGCAGTACTTC.

The genes are TRBV19 and TRBJ1-1, with TRBD1 matching over 7 bases. Germline-derived CDR1 and CDR2 are LNHDA and SQIVND (reference sequence). This CDR3 has 15 amino acids. V was pared by 6 bases and J by 1 base, with 8 bases of the junction left unmatched. CDR3 DNA: TGTGCCAGTAGAAGCCAGGGGGAAGCGAACACTGAAGCTTTCTTT. Translation: CASRSQGEANTEAFF.

Notes on this clonotype: This may come from a read error, since a much larger clone is one base off. The conserved final phenylalanine or tryptophan is absent from the CDR3, which likely points to a read error. The chain is built from TRBV20-1 and TRBJ2-5, with 15 nucleotides matching TRBD2. CDR3 length: 18 amino acids. V dropped 6 bases and J dropped 0; count of bases not matched to a gene: 11. The germline CDR1 and CDR2 sequences are DFQATT and SNEGSKA (reference sequence). In DNA, the CDR3 is TGCAGTGCGAGAATTCCATGGACTAGCGGGAGGGACCAAGAGACCCAGTACTAC. As protein: CSARIPWTSGRDQETQYY.

This chain joins TRBV20-1 and TRBJ1-1; TRBD1 matches at 7 bases. Germline V lookup: CDR1 DFQATT, CDR2 SNEGSKA (reference sequence). Unmatched junction bases numbered 4, after V lost 3 bases and J lost 9 bases. The CDR3 is 11 amino acids. This chain's CDR3 is CSASETGKAFF. DNA for the CDR3: TGCAGTGCTAGTGAGACAGGGAAAGCTTTCTTT.

Concerning this clonotype itself: A much larger clone differs from this one at a single base, so this may be a read error. Given the absence of the conserved phenylalanine or tryptophan at the CDR3 end, a read error is likely. The chain employs TRBV11-2 and TRBJ2-5; D might be TRBD2 (6 bases). The CDR3 has 13 amino acids. CDR1 is SGHAT, CDR2 FQNNGV, per germline. The V and J ends lost 1 base and 5 bases respectively, with 8 bases between them. CDR3 sequence: CASSLGAGETQYY. The CDR3 coding sequence is TGTGCCAGCAGCTTAGGGGCGGGGGAGACCCAGTACTAC.

This clonotype was seen ten or more times. V gene TRBV11-2 combines with J gene TRBJ2-3; possible D gene TRBD2, 6 bases. V was trimmed by 7 bases and J by 6 bases, leaving 23 bases between them. The CDR3 loop spans 16 amino acids. Germline loops: CDR1 SGHAT, CDR2 FQNNGV. The CDR3 spells CASNSKGGETGDTQYF. The CDR3 DNA sequence: TGTGCCAGCAACTCCAAGGGCGGGGAAACGGGGGATACGCAGTATTTT.

This clonotype was counted many times. The chain recombines TRBV27 with TRBJ2-7; 7 bases match TRBD2. CDR3 length: 14 amino acids. The germline V gene has CDR1 MNHEY and CDR2 SMNVEV (reference sequence). Trimming at V came to 6 bases and at J to 2 bases, leaving 7 bases not matched to a gene. CDR3 bases: TGTGCCAGCAGCCCGGGAGGACGCCCCTACGAGCAGTACTTC. It translates to CASSPGGRPYEQYF.

This clonotype appeared many times. The chain recombines TRBV4-3 with TRBJ1-4; D may be TRBD1 (5 bases). This CDR3 contains 15 residues. The V gene lost 0 bases and the J gene lost 7 bases, with 12 bases spanning the gap. From germline, CDR1 is LGHNA and CDR2 YSLEER. The CDR3 region is CASSQDPGLGEKLFF. Here the CDR3 DNA reads TGCGCCAGCAGCCAAGATCCAGGGCTGGGTGAAAAACTGTTTTTT.

V usage is TRBV20-1 and J usage is TRBJ2-7; possible D gene TRBD2, 6 bases. The CDR3 consists of 13 residues. The germline V and J ends were trimmed by 7 bases and 4 bases, with 17 bases remaining between them. Germline V gene data show CDR1 as DFQATT and CDR2 as SNEGSKA (reference sequence). CDR3: CSVPRLVSYEQYF. DNA for the CDR3: TGCAGTGTTCCGAGACTAGTTTCGTACGAGCAGTACTTC.

Comments on this clonotype: It is unclear where the CDR3 begins or ends on the DNA, so no DNA is shown, and the CDR3 is as TCRdb lists it. The genes are TRBV29-1 and TRBJ1-2. The CDR3 is 13 amino acids long, termini counted. Per the germline V gene, CDR1 is SQVTM and CDR2 is ANQGSEA. Here the CDR3 reads CNASDGPGYGCTF.

This clonotype was seen only a few times. J is TRBJ1-2 and V is TRBV12-3 or TRBV12-4; D remains ambiguous. The CDR3 loop spans 12 amino acids. Trimming stripped 5 bases from V and 8 bases from J, with 12 bases between. In DNA, the CDR3 is TGTGCCAGCAGTACCCGCCATTGGGGCTACACCTTC. Amino acid sequence: CASSTRHWGYTF.

This clonotype was observed a few times. The genes are TRBV19 and TRBJ2-3, with TRBD1 matching over 9 bases. The CDR3 is 16 residues long. Germline loops: CDR1 LNHDA, CDR2 SQIVND (reference sequence). The ends lost 5 bases at V and 3 bases at J; junction bases unmatched: 9. DNA of the CDR3: TGTGCCAGTAGTTCCCCGGACAGGGGAGTGACAGATACGCAGTATTTT. Translating it yields CASSSPDRGVTDTQYF. The full variable domain, in which reference TRBV19 and TRBJ2-3 provide the parts outside the CDR3, is DGGITQSPKYLFRKEGQNVTLSCEQNLNHDAMYWYRQDPGQGLRLIYYSQIVNDFQKGDIAEGYSVSREKKESFPLTVTSAQKNPTAFYLCASSSPDRGVTDTQYFGPGTRLTVL.

The CDR3 spells CASSLVGSATIYF. The CDR3 nucleotides are TGTGCCAGCAGTTTGGTGGGGAGTGCTACCATATATTTT. J is TRBJ1-3 and V is TRBV28; no firm D call. Germline CDR1 reads MDHEN; CDR2 reads SYDVKM. The V end lost 3 bases, the J end lost 10 bases, and 13 bases lay between the germline ends. CDR3 length: 13 residues.

This clonotype was counted a few times. This chain joins TRBV7-9 and TRBJ2-7; maybe TRBD2 (5 bases). With 1 base removed from V and 3 bases from J, the gap between germline ends came to 13 bases. The CDR3 spans 15 residues. Germline V gene lookup returns CDR1 SEHNR and CDR2 FQNEAQ (reference sequence). The CDR3 spells CASSLGGNPNYEQYF. CDR3 sequence (DNA): TGTGCCAGCAGCTTAGGAGGGAACCCAAACTACGAGCAGTACTTC.

This clonotype was observed many times. V gene TRBV7-9 combines with J gene TRBJ2-2; unclear D gene. The germline V and J ends were trimmed by 1 base and 4 bases, with 10 bases remaining between them. Germline CDR1 is SEHNR and CDR2 is FQNEAQ (reference sequence). The CDR3 length is 15 residues. The CDR3 DNA is TGTGCCAGCAGCTTAGGCGCCTACCGCACCGGGGAGCTGTTTTTT. Protein product: CASSLGAYRTGELFF.

In its sample, this clonotype was seen many times. The J gene is TRBJ1-3, the V gene TRBV7-2; D is uncertain. Trimming took off 4 bases at V and 1 base at J, with 11 bases between the two ends. CDR1 is SGHTA, CDR2 FQGNSA, per germline. The CDR3 sequence is 15 residues long. The CDR3 region is CASSSTPVSGNTIYF. CDR3 DNA: TGTGCCAGCAGCTCTACTCCAGTGTCTGGAAACACCATATATTTT.

This clonotype was observed a few times. The rearrangement links TRBV11-3 to TRBJ2-2; TRBD1 is a possible D gene (6 bases). CDR3 length equals 15 residues. V was trimmed by 6 bases and J by 1 base, leaving 12 bases between them. Germline CDR1 is SGHNT and CDR2 is YENEEA. CDR3 in amino acids: CASSSGVVNTGELFF. CDR3 coding DNA: TGTGCCAGCAGTTCAGGGGTCGTGAACACCGGGGAGCTGTTTTTT.

This clonotype was counted a single time. V gene TRBV29-1 combines with J gene TRBJ2-2; TRBD2 matches 8 bases. After removal of 5 bases from V and 5 bases from J, the junction contained 13 bases not matched to a gene. The CDR3 is made up of 16 amino acids. The germline V gene has CDR1 SQVTM and CDR2 ANQGSEA. The CDR3 DNA reads TGCAGCGTTCATACCGAAGCGGGAGAGGATACCGGGGAGCTGTTTTTT. Its protein is CSVHTEAGEDTGELFF.

Regarding this clonotype: The missing conserved phenylalanine or tryptophan at the end of this CDR3 makes a read error likely. The chain employs TRBV5-6 and TRBJ2-6; D gene uncertain. V shed 0 bases and J shed 0 bases, with 10 bases lying between them. Germline values: CDR1 SGHDT, CDR2 YYEEEE. This CDR3 is 17 amino acids long. CDR3 region: CASSLAVGISGANVLTY. The CDR3 DNA reads as TGTGCCAGCAGCTTGGCCGTGGGGATCTCTGGGGCCAACGTCCTGACTTAC.

Only a few counts were recorded for this clonotype. J is TRBJ1-4 and V is TRBV12-5; D remains unclear. The CDR3 length is 16 residues. Germline CDR1 is LGHNT and CDR2 is FRNRAP. V was pared by 1 base and J by 0 bases, with 9 bases between. CDR3 sequence: CASGLAAGATNEKLFF. In DNA, the CDR3 is TGTGCTAGTGGTTTGGCCGCCGGTGCAACTAATGAAAAACTGTTTTTT.

In its sample, this clonotype was seen a few times. V is TRBV19 and J is TRBJ1-2; D is uncertain. Deletions cut 5 bases from V and 13 bases from J, with 20 bases between. CDR1 is LNHDA and CDR2 is SQIVND in the germline V gene (reference sequence). The CDR3 is made up of 13 amino acids. This chain's CDR3 is CASSPPIGASVTF. CDR3 nucleotide sequence: TGTGCCAGTAGTCCCCCGATAGGTGCATCCGTCACCTTC.